These T cell receptor beta chains were read from a single sample in a study of blood T cell repertoires in COVID-19. Repertoires were generated with immunoSEQ multiplex PCR, while TCRdb's copy carries only in-frame clones and drops some. The sample has approximately 250,000 clones, roughly 84% seen once. The sequenced material came from peripheral blood. All receptors come from a middle-aged woman who had recovered from COVID-19. CDR3s include the opening cysteine and the closing phenylalanine or tryptophan. The D gene is left open where the match is weak. Clone size is shown for a subset of rows, as once, few, many or a class of expanded clone.

abundance	v_gene	d_gene	len	j_gene	CDR3aa	CDR3nt
NA	TRBV7-2	TRBD1	14	TRBJ2-5	CASSKDRGHETQYF	TGTGCCAGCAGCAAAGACAGGGGGCATGAGACCCAGTACTTC
NA	TRBV28	NA	14	TRBJ1-2	CASCVRGTDYGYTF	TGTGCCAGTTGCGTTCGAGGGACTGACTATGGCTACACCTTC
NA	TRBV27	NA	12	TRBJ1-2	CASSARGYGYTF	TGTGCCAGCAGTGCCAGGGGCTATGGCTACACCTTC
NA	TRBV7-2	NA	16	TRBJ2-2	CASSATGTTNTGELFF	TGTGCCAGCAGCGCAACCGGGACAACGAACACCGGGGAGCTGTTTTTT
once	TRBV6-1	TRBD1	16	TRBJ1-5	CASSETDRGARQPQHF	TGTGCCAGCAGTGAAACAGACAGGGGGGCACGTCAGCCCCAGCATTTT
NA	TRBV5-4	NA	15	TRBJ2-3	CASSAQNGGTDTQYF	TGTGCCAGCAGCGCCCAGAACGGGGGCACAGATACGCAGTATTTT
NA	TRBV2	NA	15	TRBJ2-6	CASKRTVSGANVLTF	TGTGCCAGCAAACGGACAGTTTCTGGGGCCAACGTCCTGACTTTC
NA	TRBV18	TRBD1	15	TRBJ1-5	CASSRTGDGGQPQHF	TGTGCCAGCTCCCGGACAGGGGACGGTGGTCAGCCCCAGCATTTT
NA	TRBV9	NA	13	TRBJ2-2	CASSARRTGELFF	TGTGCCAGCAGCGCGAGACGGACAGGGGAGCTGTTTTTT
NA	TRBV14	NA	16	TRBJ2-5	CASSRFVGGVQETQYF	TGTGCCAGCAGCCGATTTGTTGGCGGGGTCCAAGAGACCCAGTACTTC
NA	TRBV9	NA	14	TRBJ2-3	CASSVFPSEDTQYF	TGTGCCAGCAGCGTTTTCCCCTCAGAAGATACGCAGTATTTT
NA	TRBV3-1/TRBV3-2	TRBD1	15	TRBJ1-2	CASSQTGTGSYGYTF	TGTGCCAGCAGCCAGACCGGGACAGGGAGCTATGGCTACACCTTC
NA	TRBV13	TRBD1	13	TRBJ2-7	CASSDRVLGEQYF	TGTGCCAGCTCCGACAGGGTGTTGGGCGAGCAGTACTTC
NA	TRBV5-6	NA	17	TRBJ1-3	CASSLTLQGFSGNTIYF	TGTGCCAGCAGCTTGACCCTACAGGGTTTCTCTGGAAACACCATATATTTT
NA	TRBV4-3	NA	16	TRBJ1-5	CASSQGVGHSNQPQHF	TGCGCCAGCAGCCAAGGGGTAGGACATAGCAATCAGCCCCAGCATTTT
NA	TRBV29-1	NA	16	TRBJ2-5	CSVVGGSRRNQETQYF	TGCAGCGTTGTAGGAGGCAGCCGAAGAAATCAAGAGACCCAGTACTTC
NA	TRBV29-1	TRBD1	15	TRBJ1-4	CSVGHGGDRDEKLFF	TGCAGCGTTGGGCACGGAGGGGACAGGGATGAAAAACTGTTTTTT
NA	TRBV7-3	TRBD1	18	TRBJ1-2	CASSPISGQTPINYGYTF	TGTGCCAGCAGCCCAATCTCGGGACAGACTCCGATAAACTATGGCTACACCTTC
NA	TRBV6-5	NA	14	TRBJ1-1	CASSYFQGQTEAFF	TGTGCCAGCAGTTACTTTCAGGGGCAGACTGAAGCTTTCTTT
NA	TRBV5-5	NA	13	TRBJ1-5	CASSLDSKQPQHF	TGTGCCAGCAGCTTGGACTCGAAGCAGCCCCAGCATTTT
NA	TRBV5-4	NA	16	TRBJ2-1	CASSLAAQGRMNEQFF	TGTGCCAGCAGCTTGGCGGCACAGGGGAGGATGAATGAGCAGTTCTTC
once	TRBV5-1	TRBD1	16	TRBJ1-2	CASSSGTGGLNYGYTF	TGCGCCAGCAGCTCCGGGACAGGGGGACTAAACTATGGCTACACCTTC
few	TRBV5-1	NA	15	TRBJ1-6	CASSLDRINNSPLHF	TGCGCCAGCAGCTTGGACAGAATAAATAATTCACCCCTCCACTTT
NA	TRBV19	TRBD1	16	TRBJ2-2	CASSTRTGGNTGELFF	TGTGCCAGTAGTACCCGGACAGGGGGGAACACCGGGGAGCTGTTTTTT
NA	TRBV15	NA	15	TRBJ2-1	CATAGGQSSYNEQFF	TGTGCCACCGCCGGAGGGCAGAGCTCCTACAATGAGCAGTTCTTC
NA	TRBV30	NA	13	TRBJ1-5	CAWSGKGDQPQHF	TGTGCCTGGAGTGGGAAGGGGGATCAGCCCCAGCATTTT
NA	TRBV5-1	NA	13	TRBJ2-5	CASSLVGGETQYF	TGCGCCAGCAGCTTGGTTGGCGGAGAGACCCAGTACTTC
NA	TRBV24-1	TRBD1	15	TRBJ1-2	CATSDPTTGNYGYTF	TGTGCCACCAGTGACCCAACGACAGGGAACTATGGCTACACCTTC
NA	TRBV9	NA	15	TRBJ2-7	CASSRALGDIYEQYF	TGTGCCAGCAGCCGAGCTCTTGGGGACATCTACGAGCAGTACTTC